At least ten counts were recorded for the clone carrying this T cell receptor (beta chain). Its antigen is as yet unknown. These data belong to a study of T cells in Graves' hyperthyroidism and ophthalmopathy. Findings and caveats of the study: Using 13 V-J features, a model discriminated ophthalmopathy from stable hyperthyroidism.

Template material for amplifying TCR beta CDR3 regions consisted of RNA transcripts. Initially, a first-round RT-PCR of the TCR CDR3 employed the HTBI primer set. MiXCR, run by TCRdb on the multiplex PCR reads, gives a single entry per CDR3 protein. In the table there are 250,000 to 300,000 distinct CDR3 sequences, just over 14% of which are singletons. In making diagnoses, clinical symptoms, serum thyroxine and TRAb, thyroid ultrasound and orbital computed tomography were all used. V was shortened by 3 bases and J by 0 bases, with 12 bases between the two germline ends. CDR1 and CDR2 (germline): PRHDT, FYEKMQ (reference sequence). The CDR3 contains 16 residues.

Sequences were obtained from blood. The chain employs TRBV13 and TRBJ1-5, with D unresolved. This sequence was found in a woman aged 40 to 49 with Graves' hyperthyroidism that later progressed to Graves' ophthalmopathy. The CDR3 loop reads CASSFGLEHSNQPQHF. For the CDR3, the DNA is TGTGCCAGCAGCTTTGGCCTCGAACATAGCAATCAGCCCCAGCATTTT.